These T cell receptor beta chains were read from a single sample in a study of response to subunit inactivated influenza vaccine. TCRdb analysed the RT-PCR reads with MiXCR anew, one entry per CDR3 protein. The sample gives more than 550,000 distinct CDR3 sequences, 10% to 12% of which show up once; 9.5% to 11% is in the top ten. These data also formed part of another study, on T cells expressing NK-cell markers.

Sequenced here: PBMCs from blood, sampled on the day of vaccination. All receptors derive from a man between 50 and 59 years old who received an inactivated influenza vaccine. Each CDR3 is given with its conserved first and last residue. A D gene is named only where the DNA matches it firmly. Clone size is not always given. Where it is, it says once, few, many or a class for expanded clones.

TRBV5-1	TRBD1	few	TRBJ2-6	TGCGCCAGCAGCTTGCGACCGGGACAGGGCTCTGGGGCCAACGTCCTGACTTTC	CASSLRPGQGSGANVLTF
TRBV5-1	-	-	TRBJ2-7	TGCGCCAGCAGCTTGCGGAACCTCTCCTACGAGCAGTACTTC	CASSLRNLSYEQYF
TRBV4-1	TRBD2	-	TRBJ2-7	TGCGCCAGCAGCCAAGACCCCATGGGGGGGACCTACGAGCAGTACTTC	CASSQDPMGGTYEQYF
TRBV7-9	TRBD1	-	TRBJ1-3	TGTGCCAGCAACCTAGGACAGGAGCGGATCTCTGGAAACACCATATATTTT	CASNLGQERISGNTIYF
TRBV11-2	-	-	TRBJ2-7	TGTGCCAGCGGCCCCGGGACGCATTCCTACGAGCAGTACTTC	CASGPGTHSYEQYF
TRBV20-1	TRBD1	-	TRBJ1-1	TGCAGTGTCCTGACAGGGGGCATCACTGAAGCTTTCTTT	CSVLTGGITEAFF
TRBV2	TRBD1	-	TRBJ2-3	TGTGCCAGCAATCGGGACAGGGCAGAAAATACGCAGTATTTT	CASNRDRAENTQYF
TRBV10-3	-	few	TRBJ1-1	TGTGCCATCAGTGAGGTGGGATGGGGCGGGAACACTGAAGCTTTCTTT	CAISEVGWGGNTEAFF
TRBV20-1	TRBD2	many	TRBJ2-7	TGCAGTGCTAATAGCGGGAGCCCAAACGAGCAGTACTTC	CSANSGSPNEQYF
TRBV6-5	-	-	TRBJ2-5	TGTGCCAGCAGTTACGCGGGGACAGTCCAAGAGACCCAGTACTTC	CASSYAGTVQETQYF
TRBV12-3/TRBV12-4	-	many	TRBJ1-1	TGTGCCAGCAGTTTAGGAGGGGGGCCTGAAGCTTTCTTT	CASSLGGGPEAFF
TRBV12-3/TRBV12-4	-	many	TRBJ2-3	TGTGCCAGCAGCGCCATGGTTTCCACGCAGTATTTT	CASSAMVSTQYF
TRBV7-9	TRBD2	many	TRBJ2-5	TGTGCCAGCAGCTTAGGCTTGACTAGCGGAATTGAGACCCAGTACTTC	CASSLGLTSGIETQYF
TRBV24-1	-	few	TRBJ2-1	TGTGCCACCAGTGACCCGGACGGAGGACTCTCCAATGAGCAGTTCTTC	CATSDPDGGLSNEQFF
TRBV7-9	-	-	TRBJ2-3	TGTGCCAGCACCGAAGGGTTTCCAGATACGCAGTATTTT	CASTEGFPDTQYF
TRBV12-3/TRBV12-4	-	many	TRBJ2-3	TGTGCCAGCAGTTTAGACGGGACTGGGACAGATACGCAGTATTTT	CASSLDGTGTDTQYF
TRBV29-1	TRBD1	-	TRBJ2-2	TGCAGCGCCCGGGGACAGGAGAACACCGGGGAGCTGTTTTTT	CSARGQENTGELFF
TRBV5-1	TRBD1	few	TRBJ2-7	TGCGCCAGCAGCTTGGATGGGACAGGGGCATCCTACGAGCAGTACTTC	CASSLDGTGASYEQYF
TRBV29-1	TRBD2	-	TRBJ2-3	TGCAGCGGTCTAGCGGGAGAGGGCCCAGATACGCAGTATTTT	CSGLAGEGPDTQYF
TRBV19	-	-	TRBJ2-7	TGTGCCAGTAGTATAGAGGGGAACCACTACGAGCAGTACTTC	CASSIEGNHYEQYF
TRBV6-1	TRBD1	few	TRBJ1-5	TGTGCCAGCGGAAGCCAGGGGGTCTATCAGCCCCAGCATTTT	CASGSQGVYQPQHF
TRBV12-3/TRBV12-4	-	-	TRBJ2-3	TGTGCCAGCAGTTTTGGGGGCCCATTCTCAGATACGCAGTATTTT	CASSFGGPFSDTQYF
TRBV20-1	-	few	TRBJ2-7	TGCAGTGCTAGAGCAACTGAGCGTAGAACCGAGCAGTACTTC	CSARATERRTEQYF
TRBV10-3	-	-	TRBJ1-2	TGTGCCATCAGTGAGGAGGGATATGGCTACACCTTC	CAISEEGYGYTF
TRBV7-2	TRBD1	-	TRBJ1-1	TGTGCCAGCAGCCCTCGGACAGGGTCGGACACTGAAGCTTTCTTT	CASSPRTGSDTEAFF
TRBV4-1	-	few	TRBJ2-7	TGCGCCAGCAGCCAAGATATGTGGGGTTACGAGCAGTACTTC	CASSQDMWGYEQYF
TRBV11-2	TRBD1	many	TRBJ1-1	TGTGCCAGCAGCCTGGGACAGGGATCGACTGAAGCTTTCTTT	CASSLGQGSTEAFF
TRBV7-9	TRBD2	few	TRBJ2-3	TGTGCCAGCAGCCGTAATAGCGGGAGCAGCACAGATACGCAGTATTTT	CASSRNSGSSTDTQYF
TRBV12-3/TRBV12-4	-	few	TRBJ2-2	TGTGCCAGCAGTTTAGAGTTCGGGGAGCTGTTTTTT	CASSLEFGELFF
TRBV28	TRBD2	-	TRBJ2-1	TGTGCCAGCAGCCGGACTTTGGGGATAGCGGGAGTTTATGAGCAGTTCTTC	CASSRTLGIAGVYEQFF
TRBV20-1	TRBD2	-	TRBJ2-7	TGCAGTGCTAGACTAGCGGGAGTGCACTCCTACGAGCAGTACTTC	CSARLAGVHSYEQYF
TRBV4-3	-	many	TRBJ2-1	TGCGCCAGCAGCCAAGGGGTTTACAATGAGCAGTTCTTC	CASSQGVYNEQFF
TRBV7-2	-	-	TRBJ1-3	TGTGCCAGCAGCTTAATGTCTTCTTCCTCTGGAAACACCATATATTTT	CASSLMSSSSGNTIYF
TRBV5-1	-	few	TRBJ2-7	TGCGCCAGCAGCTTGGAAGGGCCCCTGAACGAGCAGTACTTC	CASSLEGPLNEQYF
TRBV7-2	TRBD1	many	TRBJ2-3	TGTGCCAGCAGCCCTGACAGGGTACGGGCAGATACGCAGTATTTT	CASSPDRVRADTQYF
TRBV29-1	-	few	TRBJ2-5	TGCAGCGTTGGGGAGACCCAGTACTTC	CSVGETQYF
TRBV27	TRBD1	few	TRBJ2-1	TGTGCCAGCAGTTTATTCCTTGGACAGGGTTCCTACAATGAGCAGTTCTTC	CASSLFLGQGSYNEQFF
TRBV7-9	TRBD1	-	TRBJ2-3	TGTGCCAGCGAACGGACAGGGTGGGCAGATACGCAGTATTTT	CASERTGWADTQYF
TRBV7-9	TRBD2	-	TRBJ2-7	TGTGCCAGCAGCTCCTCGGGAGCTAGCGGGAGGGTTGAGCAGTACTTC	CASSSSGASGRVEQYF
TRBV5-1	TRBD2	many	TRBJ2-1	TGCGCCAGCAGCCCCCAGACCGGGACTAGCGGGTGGCGCGAGCAGTTCTTC	CASSPQTGTSGWREQFF
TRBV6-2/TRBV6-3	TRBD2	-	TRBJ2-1	TGTGCCAGCAGTTACTCTGTTAGCGGGAGTGTCGATGAGCAGTTCTTC	CASSYSVSGSVDEQFF
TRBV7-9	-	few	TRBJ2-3	TGTGCCAGCAGCTTACGGACAAAGCCGCCAGATACGCAGTATTTT	CASSLRTKPPDTQYF